Shown below are 25 T cell receptor beta chains from a single sample sequenced in a study of blood T cell repertoires in COVID-19. Data came from immunoSEQ multiplex PCR; TCRdb stores just in-frame clones and leaves some out. The table shows under 300,000 clones, with roughly nine tenths occurring only once. Specimen: peripheral blood. The origin of the receptors is a man aged 60 to 69 who had recovered from COVID-19.

The genes are TRBV30 and TRBJ1-5; D remains unclear. This CDR3 has 13 residues. V was clipped by 1 base and J by 3 bases, with 7 bases between them. Per the germline V gene, CDR1 is GTSNPN and CDR2 is SVGIG (reference sequence). The CDR3 loop is CAWSGQINQPQHF. In nucleotides, the CDR3 is TGTGCCTGGAGTGGTCAAATCAATCAGCCCCAGCATTTT. The entire variable domain, with the rest obtained from reference TRBV30 and TRBJ1-5, is as follows: SQTIHQWPATLVQPVGSPLSLECTVEGTSNPNLYWYRQAAGRGLQLLFYSVGIGQISSEVPQNLSASRPQDRQFILSSKKLLLSDSGFYLCAWSGQINQPQHFGDGTRLSIL.

The V call is TRBV19, the J call TRBJ1-6; D gene uncertain. Trimming pared 4 bases from V and 9 bases from J, leaving 13 bases between. Germline CDR1 and CDR2: LNHDA and SQIVND (reference sequence). This CDR3 is 14 amino acids long. DNA for the CDR3: TGTGCCAGTAGTACTGAGCGAAATGGTTCACCCCTCCACTTT. Translated: CASSTERNGSPLHF.

This chain joins TRBV19 and TRBJ1-2; 7 nucleotides align to TRBD1. The CDR3 loop spans 15 amino acids. With 3 bases clipped from V and 9 bases from J, the junction kept 13 bases outside the gene matches. CDR1 and CDR2 (germline): LNHDA, SQIVND (reference sequence). CDR3 residues: CASSIEGRSTGSYTF. CDR3 sequence (DNA): TGTGCCAGTAGTATTGAGGGTAGGTCGACAGGGAGCTACACCTTC.

The chain is built from TRBV5-5 and TRBJ1-1; no reliable D call. Deletions cut 2 bases from V and 4 bases from J, with 9 bases between. The CDR3 runs 13 residues. Germline CDR1 and CDR2: SGHKS and YYEKEE (reference sequence). CDR3 residues: CASSLFPGTEAFF. The CDR3 DNA sequence: TGTGCCAGCAGCTTATTCCCGGGCACTGAAGCTTTCTTT.

This chain uses TRBV5-6 with TRBJ1-2, with 8 bases identical to TRBD1. The CDR3 loop spans 14 amino acids. The trim removed 1 base at V and 3 bases at J, leaving 2 bases unmatched. Per germline, CDR1 SGHDT and CDR2 YYEEEE. CDR3 nucleotide sequence: TGTGCCAGCAGCTTGCAGGACAGGGACTATGGCTACACCTTC. It yields the protein CASSLQDRDYGYTF.

V usage is TRBV19 and J usage is TRBJ1-1, with 7 bases lining up with TRBD1. V lost 6 bases to trimming and J lost 3 bases; unmatched junction nucleotides: 10. Germline CDR1 and CDR2: LNHDA and SQIVND (reference sequence). This CDR3 is 15 amino acids long. The CDR3 loop is CASRNVRDRYTEAFF. CDR3 bases: TGTGCCAGTAGAAATGTCCGGGACAGATACACTGAAGCTTTCTTT.

This clone appeared once. The genes are TRBV7-2 and TRBJ1-2; maybe TRBD1 (6 bases). The CDR3 is 14 residues long. V lost 5 bases, J lost 4 bases, and 14 bases lay in between. Per germline, CDR1 SGHTA and CDR2 FQGNSA. The CDR3 sequence is CASSAETGRYGYTF. CDR3 nucleotide sequence: TGTGCCAGCAGCGCCGAAACAGGGCGCTATGGCTACACCTTC.

This clone has just one count. The chain uses TRBV5-1 and TRBJ1-6; TRBD1 aligns across 9 bases. The CDR3 runs 15 residues. V dropped 4 bases and J dropped 10; count of bases not matched to a gene: 9. Germline assignment: CDR1 SGHRS and CDR2 YFSETQ. The CDR3 spells CASSIAGQGESPLHF. The CDR3 DNA is TGCGCCAGCAGCATTGCGGGACAGGGAGAATCACCCCTCCACTTT.

In DNA form, the CDR3 reads TGTGCCAGTAGTAGCCAGGCCCAGGGGGTCGAGCAGTACTTC. Protein product: CASSSQAQGVEQYF. The chain couples TRBV19 to TRBJ2-7; 7 bases are a match to TRBD1. The CDR3 consists of 14 residues. V shed 4 bases, J shed 6 bases, and the junction held 9 bases outside the gene matches. CDR1 and CDR2 from the germline V gene are LNHDA and SQIVND (reference sequence).

The chain employs TRBV6-5 and TRBJ1-6, with unresolved D. V was clipped by 8 bases and J by 7 bases, with 12 bases between them. This CDR3 contains 13 residues. Germline CDR1 and CDR2: MNHEY and SVGAGI. The CDR3 loop is CASCRERNSPLHF. DNA of the CDR3: TGTGCCAGCTGTCGGGAGCGAAATTCACCCCTCCACTTT.

The V call is TRBV5-1, the J call TRBJ1-1; no clear D gene. The V gene's germline CDR1 is SGHRS and CDR2 YFSETQ. Trimming took off 0 bases at V and 0 bases at J, with 9 bases between the two ends. The CDR3 contains 15 residues. CDR3 protein: CASSLAPPMNTEAFF. CDR3 DNA sequence: TGCGCCAGCAGCTTGGCCCCCCCCATGAACACTGAAGCTTTCTTT.

The chain recombines TRBV28 with TRBJ1-5; D unclear. Germline lookup yields CDR1 MDHEN and CDR2 SYDVKM. The CDR3 runs 15 residues. V shed 3 bases and J shed 2 bases, with 11 bases lying between them. The chain's CDR3 is CASSLNRGGNQPQHF. The CDR3 nucleotides read TGTGCCAGCAGTTTGAACCGCGGGGGCAATCAGCCCCAGCATTTT.

The rearrangement uses TRBV10-3 and TRBJ2-7; D possibly corresponds to TRBD2 (7 bases). The CDR3 consists of 16 residues. Per the germline V gene, CDR1 is ENHRY and CDR2 is SYGVKD. Trimming took 1 base from V and 0 from J, leaving 13 bases between them. For the CDR3, the DNA is TGTGCCATCAGTGAGTGGGCGGGGGCAAGCTCCTACGAGCAGTACTTC. Encoded protein: CAISEWAGASSYEQYF.

This sequence joins TRBV27 and TRBJ1-2; possible D gene TRBD1, 6 bases. Germline-derived CDR1 and CDR2 are MNHEY and SMNVEV (reference sequence). CDR3 size: 14 residues. The V end lost 0 bases, the J end lost 8 bases, and 13 bases lay between the germline ends. This CDR3 reads CASSLSNRVRGYTF. CDR3 nucleotide sequence: TGTGCCAGCAGTTTATCGAACAGGGTGAGAGGCTACACCTTC.

The V call is TRBV5-1, the J call TRBJ2-3; unclear D gene. The CDR3 spans 13 residues. The germline V gene has CDR1 SGHRS and CDR2 YFSETQ. V lost 1 base and J 4 bases, leaving 7 bases between the germline ends. The CDR3 loop reads CASSLTLADTQYF. As DNA, the CDR3 is TGCGCCAGCAGCTTGACCCTAGCAGATACGCAGTATTTT. The whole variable domain, filled in from reference TRBV5-1 and TRBJ2-3, reads KAGVTQTPRYLIKTRGQQVTLSCSPISGHRSVSWYQQTPGQGLQFLFEYFSETQRNKGNFPGRFSGRQFSNSRSEMNVSTLELGDSALYLCASSLTLADTQYFGPGTRLTVL.

This chain joins TRBV5-1 and TRBJ1-1; 7 nucleotides align to TRBD1. Germline V gene sequence: CDR1 SGHRS, CDR2 YFSETQ. Trimming removed 4 bases from V and 4 bases from J; junction bases left unmatched: 7. The CDR3 consists of 14 residues. CDR3 bases: TGCGCCAGCAGCCAACAGGGGATTCTCACTGAAGCTTTCTTT. Amino acid sequence: CASSQQGILTEAFF.

CDR3 region: CASSLGTSTVKYF. The CDR3, as DNA: TGTGCCAGCAGCTTGGGGACATCGACGGTGAAGTACTTC. V and J are TRBV7-9 and TRBJ2-7; tentatively, D is TRBD1 (6 bases). The CDR3 contains 13 residues. CDR1 is SEHNR and CDR2 is FQNEAQ in the germline V gene (reference sequence). Trimming cost V 3 bases and J 11 bases, with 17 bases left between them.

V gene TRBV7-9 combines with J gene TRBJ1-6; no definite D call. V was cut by 1 base and J by 1 base, with 8 bases left in between. This CDR3 is 16 amino acids long. The germline CDR1 and CDR2 sequences are SEHNR and FQNEAQ (reference sequence). In DNA, the CDR3 is TGTGCCAGCAGCTTAGTAGAGGGTTCCTATAATTCACCCCTCCACTTT. Protein: CASSLVEGSYNSPLHF.

V and J are TRBV6-5 and TRBJ2-7, with 9 bases that match TRBD2. Germline CDR1 MNHEY, CDR2 SVGAGI. Trimming at V came to 5 bases and at J to 7 bases, leaving 3 bases not matched to a gene. This CDR3 region has 12 residues. The DNA of the CDR3 is TGTGCCAGCAGTAGGAGCGGGGGGGAGCAGTACGTC. Translated: CASSRSGGEQYV.

The chain recombines TRBV28 with TRBJ1-1; D ambiguous. The CDR3 is 14 residues long. From germline, CDR1 is MDHEN and CDR2 SYDVKM. Trimming removed 3 bases at V and 1 base at J, with 9 bases between. CDR3 bases: TGTGCCAGCAGTTTTCACTCAGGGAACACTGAAGCTTTCTTT. This translates into CASSFHSGNTEAFF.

This rearrangement joins TRBV15 to TRBJ2-2; TRBD1 matches 7 bases. CDR1 is LNHNV and CDR2 is YYDKDF in the germline V gene (reference sequence). Trimming at V came to 1 base and at J to 1 base, leaving 9 bases not matched to a gene. This CDR3 has 18 amino acids. The CDR3 DNA sequence: TGTGCCACCAGCAGAGGTTATCGATCAGGGGGGAACACCGGGGAGCTGTTTTTT. Encoded protein: CATSRGYRSGGNTGELFF.

This rearrangement joins TRBV2 to TRBJ1-6, with TRBD1 as a possible D gene (5 bases). V was pared by 7 bases and J by 10 bases, with 14 bases between. Germline assignment: CDR1 SNHLY and CDR2 FYNNEI. CDR3 length equals 13 residues. CDR3: CASNRDGSSPLHF. CDR3 DNA: TGTGCCAGCAATCGGGACGGGAGCTCACCCCTCCACTTT. The full variable domain, its missing parts supplied by reference TRBV2 and TRBJ1-6, is EPEVTQTPSHQVTQMGQEVILRCVPISNHLYFYWYRQILGQKVEFLVSFYNNEISEKSEIFDDQFSVERPDGSNFTLKIRSTKLEDSAMYFCASNRDGSSPLHFGNGTRLTVT.

The chain employs TRBV5-1 and TRBJ2-7, with D maybe TRBD1 (6 bases). V lost 6 bases to trimming and J lost 3 bases, with 19 bases between them. In germline, CDR1 is SGHRS, CDR2 YFSETQ. This CDR3 comprises 15 residues. The CDR3 region is CASTFLPGEHYEQYF. The CDR3 DNA follows: TGCGCCAGCACCTTCCTACCAGGGGAGCACTACGAGCAGTACTTC.

The rearrangement links TRBV7-9 to TRBJ2-1; a weak D match, TRBD1 (6 bases). CDR1 and CDR2 (germline): SEHNR, FQNEAQ (reference sequence). Deletions cut 4 bases from V and 5 bases from J, with 9 bases between. This CDR3 is 13 amino acids long. Here the CDR3 reads CASSSWTDNEQFF. DNA of the CDR3: TGTGCCAGCAGCTCCTGGACAGACAATGAGCAGTTCTTC.

The chain employs TRBV6-2 or TRBV6-3 and TRBJ1-5; D perhaps matches TRBD1 (5 bases). Germline V gene data show CDR1 as MNHEY and CDR2 as SVGEGT. This CDR3 spans 15 amino acids. The germline V and J ends were trimmed by 3 bases and 2 bases, with 11 bases remaining between them. The CDR3 DNA sequence: TGTGCCAGCAGTTATGCGACAGATGGCAATCAGCCCCAGCATTTT. Protein product: CASSYATDGNQPQHF.